A selection of T cell receptor beta chains follows, all from one sample in a study of beta chain features in type 1 diabetes. Assay used: immunoSEQ multiplex PCR; TCRdb lists only in-frame clones, some missing. In the table there are 500,000 to 800,000 clones, around an eighth of which are singletons. Sequenced sample: naive CD4+ T cells from blood. These receptors were collected from a man in his thirties or forties with type 1 diabetes. CDR3s include the opening cysteine and the closing phenylalanine or tryptophan. The D gene is left open where the match is weak. Clone size is shown for a subset of rows, as once, few, many or a class of expanded clone.

V gene	D gene	J gene	clone size	CDR3 DNA	CDR3 protein
TRBV13	TRBD1	TRBJ2-7	few	TGTGCCAGCAGCCCCGAGGGGACAGGGGGTATGGAGCAGTACTTC	CASSPEGTGGMEQYF
TRBV6-6	NA	TRBJ2-7	few	TGTGCCAGCAGTTACCGGAACGAGCAGTACTTC	CASSYRNEQYF
TRBV6-6	NA	TRBJ2-5	few	TGTGCCAGCAGTTACGGAGAGACCCAGTACTTC	CASSYGETQYF
TRBV25-1	TRBD2	TRBJ2-1	NA	TGTGCCAGCAGTGCTGCGGGGGGGCAGTCGAATGAGCAGTTCTTC	CASSAAGGQSNEQFF
TRBV9	NA	TRBJ1-4	NA	TGTGCCAGCAGCCTTGGGCAGGGAAGTTATAAACTGTTTTTT	CASSLGQGSYKLFF
TRBV7-8	TRBD1	TRBJ1-2	few	TGTGCCAGCAGCTTAGAAACCGGGACAGGGGGCACCGGGGGCTACACCTTC	CASSLETGTGGTGGYTF
TRBV18	NA	TRBJ1-2	NA	TGTGCCAGCTCACCGAGCCGGGACATGGGGGATGGCTACACCTTC	CASSPSRDMGDGYTF
TRBV4-3	TRBD2	TRBJ2-1	few	TGCGCCAGCAGCCAAGATCTTATCGTGTCGGTAGCGGGGGCTTACAATGAGCAGTTCTTC	CASSQDLIVSVAGAYNEQFF
TRBV10-3	TRBD1	TRBJ2-6	NA	TGTGCCATCAGGGACAGGGGGTCTGGAGCTGGGGCCAACGTCCTGACTTTC	CAIRDRGSGAGANVLTF
TRBV7-2	TRBD1	TRBJ1-6	NA	TGTGCCAGCAGCCTACAGGGGCTCCTTAATAATTCACCCCTCCACTTT	CASSLQGLLNNSPLHF
TRBV9	TRBD1	TRBJ2-2	NA	TGTGCCAGCAGCGGGACAGGGGAGCCCGGGGAGCTGTTTTTT	CASSGTGEPGELFF
TRBV11-3	NA	TRBJ2-3	NA	TGTGCCAGCAGCTTAATAGGGGCGCAGTATTTT	CASSLIGAQYF
TRBV5-1	TRBD1	TRBJ1-2	NA	TGCGCCAGCAGCCCAGGACAGGGCGGGAGCTATGGCTACACCTTC	CASSPGQGGSYGYTF
TRBV5-1	NA	TRBJ1-1	few	TGCGCCAGCAGCTTGGATACAGGGACCACTGAAGCTTTCTTT	CASSLDTGTTEAFF
TRBV20-1	NA	TRBJ2-1	few	TGCAGTGCTAGGCGTGCTAGTGAGCAGTTCTTC	CSARRASEQFF
TRBV11-2	TRBD2	TRBJ2-1	few	TGTGCCAGCAGCGTTACCCGGGGACTAGGTGAGCAGTTCTTC	CASSVTRGLGEQFF
TRBV29-1	NA	TRBJ1-2	few	TGCAGCGTTGAAGATGGACGGATTAACTATGGCTACACCTTC	CSVEDGRINYGYTF
TRBV4-3	TRBD1	TRBJ1-2	NA	TGCGCCAGCAGCCACCGACAGGGCGACTATGGCTACACCTTC	CASSHRQGDYGYTF
TRBV4-3	TRBD1	TRBJ1-2	few	TGCGCCAGCAGCCAAGGGGACAGGGGCGGGGATGGCTACACCTTC	CASSQGDRGGDGYTF
TRBV6-1	NA	TRBJ1-6	NA	TGTGCCAGCAGTGAAAAGTGGCAGGGTGGCTCCTATAATTCACCCCTCCACTTT	CASSEKWQGGSYNSPLHF
TRBV9	NA	TRBJ1-2	NA	TGTGCCAGCAGCCCCCACCTAGAACAGGTGGGCTATGGCTACACCTTC	CASSPHLEQVGYGYTF
TRBV7-9	NA	TRBJ2-7	once	TGTGCCAGCAGCTTAGGGCGCCGTGGAAACTACGAGCAGTACTTC	CASSLGRRGNYEQYF
TRBV7-9	NA	TRBJ1-4	few	TGTGCCAGCAGCCCAGAGGGGGAAAAACTGTTTTTT	CASSPEGEKLFF
TRBV27	NA	TRBJ1-2	NA	TGTGCCAGCAGAAAAGGGACCGCGGGGTTGGATGGCTACACCTTC	CASRKGTAGLDGYTF
TRBV5-6	TRBD2	TRBJ2-7	NA	TGTGCCAGCAGCTTGTGGGCTAGCGGGGGCTACGAGCAGTACTTC	CASSLWASGGYEQYF
TRBV5-1	NA	TRBJ1-2	NA	TGCGCCAGCAGCTCAACGGACCCTCGAGGAGTTGGCTACACCTTC	CASSSTDPRGVGYTF
TRBV7-2	NA	TRBJ1-6	few	TGTGCCAGCAGTTTTCAGGGCCTGGATAACGGTTCACCCCTCCACTTT	CASSFQGLDNGSPLHF
TRBV2	NA	TRBJ1-6	NA	TGTGCCAGCAGTGCCGTCGGGGGCGGCAATTCACCCCTCCACTTT	CASSAVGGGNSPLHF
TRBV28	NA	TRBJ1-2	NA	TGTGCCAGCAGACTCCTCAACTATGGCTACACCTTC	CASRLLNYGYTF
TRBV4-3	NA	TRBJ2-2	few	TGCGCCAGCAGCCGGGAGTCGAACACCGGGGAGCTGTTTTTT	CASSRESNTGELFF
TRBV7-2	TRBD1	TRBJ2-1	NA	TGTGCCAGCAGCTTTTCGGGACAGTCCTACAATGAGCAGTTCTTC	CASSFSGQSYNEQFF
TRBV11-2	TRBD2	TRBJ2-3	few	TGTGCCAGCAGCCTTAGCGGGGCCGCCGGAGATACGCAGTATTTT	CASSLSGAAGDTQYF